A single sample is the source of the 26 T cell receptor beta chains below, sequenced in a study of blood T cell repertoires in COVID-19. Profiling relied on immunoSEQ multiplex PCR, and the TCRdb table lists in-frame clones only, not all of them. The repertoire holds about 490,000 clones, with around 85% as singletons. The specimen sequenced was peripheral blood. These receptors were obtained from a human donor in a cohort sampled during active COVID-19.

The gene calls are TRBV4-2 and TRBJ2-5, with TRBD2 matching 8 bases. V trimming: 1 base; J trimming: 2 bases; junction bases outside the gene matches: 6. Germline CDR1 reads LGHNA; CDR2 reads YNFKEQ. The length of the CDR3 is 16 residues. The CDR3, as DNA: TGTGCCAGCAGCCAAGGGGAGGGGACTAGGCAAGAGACCCAGTACTTC. Its translation: CASSQGEGTRQETQYF.

This clone was observed a single time. The gene calls are TRBV2 and TRBJ2-3; 7 positions agree with TRBD2. The germline V gene encodes CDR1 SNHLY and CDR2 FYNNEI. There are 16 residues in the CDR3. V lost 2 bases and J lost 2; bases outside the gene matches: 7. DNA of the CDR3: TGTGCCAGCAGTGAATCGGTAGCGGGCGACACAGATACGCAGTATTTT. This translates into CASSESVAGDTDTQYF.

The chain carries TRBV6-2 or TRBV6-3 and TRBJ1-1; no clear D gene. Deletions cut 4 bases from V and 0 bases from J, with 6 bases between. The CDR3 sequence is 13 residues long. The germline CDR1 and CDR2 sequences are MNHEY and SVGEGT. The CDR3 nucleotides read TGTGCCAGCAGTTCCCCGTTGAACACTGAAGCTTTCTTT. Residues: CASSSPLNTEAFF.

The chain joins TRBV6-5 to TRBJ2-7, with 9 bases lining up with TRBD2. Losses at the gene ends were 8 bases for V and 1 base for J; bases not matched to a gene: 9. The CDR3 contains 15 residues. Per germline, CDR1 MNHEY and CDR2 SVGAGI. The CDR3 nucleotides are TGTGCCAGCGGATCCCCTAGCGGGAAATCCTACGAGCAGTACTTC. This sequence encodes CASGSPSGKSYEQYF.

This chain uses TRBV12-3 or TRBV12-4 with TRBJ1-6; D uncertain. CDR3 length equals 13 residues. The V gene lost 10 bases and the J gene lost 4 bases, with 11 bases spanning the gap. The CDR3 nucleotides are TGTGCCACCAGCCCAGGTTATAATTCACCCCTCCACTTT. It translates to CATSPGYNSPLHF.

V usage is TRBV19 and J usage is TRBJ1-2; 10 bases align to TRBD1. The CDR3 runs to 17 residues. The ends lost 1 base at V and 4 bases at J; junction bases unmatched: 9. CDR1 and CDR2 from the germline V gene are LNHDA and SQIVND (reference sequence). The CDR3 sequence is CASSIGGTGEVIYGYTF. The CDR3 region has the DNA TGTGCCAGTAGTATAGGAGGGACAGGGGAGGTCATCTATGGCTACACCTTC.

The J gene is TRBJ1-4, the V gene TRBV2; D not certain. Germline lookup yields CDR1 SNHLY and CDR2 FYNNEI. Trimming removed 6 bases from V and 0 bases from J, with 14 bases in between. The CDR3 totals 16 residues. This CDR3 is CASRSREVATNEKLFF. CDR3 nucleotides: TGTGCCAGCAGGTCAAGGGAGGTTGCAACTAATGAAAAACTGTTTTTT.

The chain uses TRBV5-1 and TRBJ1-4, with D maybe TRBD1 (6 bases). Germline CDR1 is SGHRS and CDR2 is YFSETQ. The V and J ends lost 2 bases and 3 bases respectively, with 8 bases between them. This CDR3 has 14 amino acids. The CDR3 spells CASSLQGPNEKLFF. For the CDR3, the DNA is TGCGCCAGCAGCTTACAGGGCCCTAATGAAAAACTGTTTTTT.

The V and J genes are TRBV18 and TRBJ1-4, with D uncertain. Germline CDR1 KGHSH, CDR2 LQKENI. Between the trimmed V and J ends, which lost 6 bases and 4 bases, there was a span of 12 bases. The CDR3 loop spans 14 amino acids. The CDR3 reads CASSRSSVNEKLFF. CDR3 nucleotide sequence: TGTGCCAGCTCCCGATCTTCAGTTAATGAAAAACTGTTTTTT.

The gene calls are TRBV6-5 and TRBJ1-4, with D perhaps TRBD1 (5 bases). The V gene's germline CDR1 is MNHEY and CDR2 SVGAGI. The CDR3 sequence is 13 residues long. Trimming pared 6 bases from V and 6 bases from J, leaving 11 bases between. The CDR3 sequence is CASRRQSDEKLFF. The CDR3 DNA reads TGTGCCAGCAGGCGACAGTCAGATGAAAAACTGTTTTTT.

V usage is TRBV7-2 and J usage is TRBJ2-1, with D possibly being TRBD2 (6 bases). The ends were cut back, 5 bases at V and 6 bases at J, with 26 bases in the middle. CDR1 SGHTA and CDR2 FQGNSA come from the germline V gene. The CDR3 totals 18 residues. Here the CDR3 reads CASSPRPMGGVWGNEQFF. CDR3 DNA sequence: TGTGCCAGCAGCCCCCGGCCTATGGGAGGTGTATGGGGCAATGAGCAGTTCTTC.

J is TRBJ2-2 and V is TRBV28; 12 nucleotides align to TRBD1. V dropped 6 bases and J dropped 6; count of bases not matched to a gene: 8. Germline CDR1 is MDHEN and CDR2 is SYDVKM. This CDR3 has 16 residues. Here the CDR3 reads CASRISGTGGPGELFF. The CDR3, as DNA: TGTGCCAGCAGAATAAGTGGGACAGGGGGCCCCGGGGAGCTGTTTTTT. The variable domain in full, with the rest retrieved from reference TRBV28 and TRBJ2-2, is DVKVTQSSRYLVKRTGEKVFLECVQDMDHENMFWYRQDPGLGLRLIYFSYDVKMKEKGDIPEGYSVSREKKERFSLILESASTNQTSMYLCASRISGTGGPGELFFGEGSRLTVL.

This sequence joins TRBV9 and TRBJ2-6; D is perhaps TRBD1 (6 bases). Germline CDR1 reads SGDLS; CDR2 reads YYNGEE. The CDR3 contains 15 residues. V was pared by 5 bases and J by 0 bases, with 9 bases between. CDR3 residues: CASRQGYSGANVLTF. CDR3 bases: TGTGCCAGCAGACAGGGCTACTCTGGGGCCAACGTCCTGACTTTC.

Details on this clone: A junction boundary mismatches the germline segment, possibly from a read error. The chain links TRBV7-7 to TRBJ2-3; D is uncertain. The V gene's germline CDR1 is SSHAT and CDR2 FNYEAQ (reference sequence). The CDR3 consists of 15 residues. Here the CDR3 DNA reads TGTGCTAGCAGCTTGGTAGGAGCGCCCACAGATACGCAGTATTTT. This translates into CASSLVGAPTDTQYF.

The chain couples TRBV18 to TRBJ2-7, with D tentatively TRBD1 (5 bases). The CDR3 runs 15 residues. Germline V lookup: CDR1 KGHSH, CDR2 LQKENI. V gave up 3 bases and J gave up 1 base, with 13 bases separating them. This chain's CDR3 is CASSPGQAFSYEQYF. The CDR3 nucleotides read TGTGCCAGCTCACCCGGACAAGCCTTTTCCTACGAGCAGTACTTC.

The gene calls are TRBV9 and TRBJ2-5; the D gene is possibly TRBD1 (6 bases). Trimming stripped 0 bases from V and 1 base from J, with 10 bases between. CDR3 length: 15 residues. CDR1 is SGDLS and CDR2 is YYNGEE in the germline V gene. In DNA, the CDR3 is TGTGCCAGCAGCGTAGGTCCAGGGGCCCAAGAGACCCAGTACTTC. This codes for CASSVGPGAQETQYF.

J is TRBJ2-6 and V is TRBV21-1; the listed D gene, TRBD1, was not tested against the DNA. TRBV21-1 is a documented pseudogene. The CDR3 covers 18 residues. CDR3 sequence reads: CASSGDSPGRSGANVLTF. In DNA, the CDR3 is TGTGCCAGCAGTGGGGACAGCCCTGGGAGGTCTGGGGCCAACGTCCTGACTTTC.

The chain carries TRBV3-1 (or the pseudogene TRBV3-2) and TRBJ1-2; no firm D call. The V gene's germline CDR1 is LGHDT and CDR2 YNNKEL (reference sequence). CDR3 length equals 13 residues. The V end lost 2 bases, the J end lost 2 bases, and 6 bases lay between the germline ends. As DNA, the CDR3 is TGTGCCAGCAGCCAATTCTTAAACTATGGCTACACCTTC. This encodes CASSQFLNYGYTF.

The chain combines TRBV5-6 with TRBJ1-2; 11 bases are shared with TRBD1. The CDR3 runs to 17 residues. V shed 4 bases, J shed 4 bases, and the junction held 12 bases outside the gene matches. Germline CDR1 is SGHDT and CDR2 is YYEEEE. The CDR3 DNA follows: TGTGCCAGCAGCCGTTCTGGGACAGGGACAGGGGGCTATGGCTACACCTTC. Protein product: CASSRSGTGTGGYGYTF.

The chain links TRBV27 to TRBJ1-1; D is unclear. The germline V gene encodes CDR1 MNHEY and CDR2 SMNVEV (reference sequence). The V end lost 2 bases, the J end lost 0 bases, and 10 bases lay between the germline ends. CDR3 length: 15 residues. The chain's CDR3 is CASSLGGPLNTEAFF. The CDR3 DNA is TGTGCCAGCAGTTTAGGAGGGCCATTGAACACTGAAGCTTTCTTT.

The CDR3 here is CASSWGQGKTEAFF. Here the CDR3 DNA reads TGCGCCAGCAGCTGGGGACAGGGGAAGACTGAAGCTTTCTTT. This chain links TRBV5-1 with TRBJ1-1, with TRBD1 identical over 10 bases. The CDR3 length is 14 residues. The trim removed 3 bases at V and 5 bases at J, leaving 4 bases unmatched. Germline V gene data show CDR1 as SGHRS and CDR2 as YFSETQ.

The chain has TRBV19 and TRBJ2-4; 9 bases are shared with TRBD2. CDR1 LNHDA and CDR2 SQIVND come from the germline V gene (reference sequence). Trimming removed 1 base from V and 8 bases from J; junction bases left unmatched: 6. CDR3 length equals 15 residues. For the CDR3, the DNA is TGTGCCAGTAGTATAGGGGCGGGAGGGCCGTACATTCAGTACTTC. Translating gives CASSIGAGGPYIQYF.

The gene calls are TRBV30 and TRBJ1-4; 7 positions agree with TRBD1. J lost 4 bases, V lost 7 bases, and 6 bases had no gene match. The CDR3 spans 13 residues. The V gene's germline CDR1 is GTSNPN and CDR2 SVGIG (reference sequence). DNA for the CDR3: TGTGCCTTTAGGACAGGCTTTAATGAAAAACTGTTTTTT. Translating gives CAFRTGFNEKLFF.

This chain uses TRBV28 with TRBJ2-7; tentative D call: TRBD2 (6 bases). The CDR3 contains 15 residues. Germline assignment: CDR1 MDHEN and CDR2 SYDVKM. Trimming removed 1 base from V and 5 bases from J, with 15 bases in between. CDR3 DNA: TGTGCCAGCAGTTTATTCTCGACTAGGGACCACGAGCAGTACTTC. This sequence encodes CASSLFSTRDHEQYF.

The J gene is TRBJ2-3, the V gene TRBV19, with 8 bases aligning to TRBD1. The V gene end was trimmed by 8 bases and the J gene end by 3 bases; junction bases not matched to a gene: 10. The CDR3 is made up of 15 amino acids. Germline V gene lookup returns CDR1 LNHDA and CDR2 SQIVND (reference sequence). The CDR3 region has the DNA TGTGCCAGTGCTCTCAGGGGGCCGGGGACAGATACGCAGTATTTT. Protein product: CASALRGPGTDTQYF.

This clone was seen just once. J is TRBJ1-2 and V is TRBV6-5; a possible D gene is TRBD1 (5 bases). Trimming cost V 8 bases and J 2 bases, with 9 bases left between them. The germline gives CDR1 MNHEY, CDR2 SVGAGI. This CDR3 spans 12 amino acids. In DNA, the CDR3 is TGTGCCAGCCAGGGTGGCAACTATGGCTACACCTTC. Its protein is CASQGGNYGYTF.